This T cell receptor beta chain appears in the sequencing data of a study of T cells after yellow fever vaccination. Study conclusions and caveats: Relatively few clonotypes were ones that appeared in both CD4 and CD8 compartments. Boosting was followed by the reappearance of most primary-vaccination clones (around 95% CD4, about 90% CD8).

The CDR3 totals 13 residues. V was shortened by 6 bases and J by 7 bases, with 13 bases between the two germline ends. Per the germline V gene, CDR1 is DFQATT and CDR2 is SNEGSKA (reference sequence). Ten or more counts support this clonotype. No antigen is known for it. TCRdb recomputed calls from the 5' RACE reads with MiXCR, one row per CDR3 protein. The sample has 110,000 to 150,000 distinct CDR3 sequences, 6.6% seen once. The chain uses TRBV20-1 and TRBJ1-6, with D hard to call. The sequencing here drew on CD4+ T cells sorted from PBMCs, taken 10 days after the yellow fever booster vaccination. The receptor's source is a man aged 30-40 years who received the YFV17D yellow fever vaccine. The CDR3 coding sequence is TGCAGTGCCCACGGTGGAGCCAATTCACCCCTCCACTTT. This gives the protein CSAHGGANSPLHF.